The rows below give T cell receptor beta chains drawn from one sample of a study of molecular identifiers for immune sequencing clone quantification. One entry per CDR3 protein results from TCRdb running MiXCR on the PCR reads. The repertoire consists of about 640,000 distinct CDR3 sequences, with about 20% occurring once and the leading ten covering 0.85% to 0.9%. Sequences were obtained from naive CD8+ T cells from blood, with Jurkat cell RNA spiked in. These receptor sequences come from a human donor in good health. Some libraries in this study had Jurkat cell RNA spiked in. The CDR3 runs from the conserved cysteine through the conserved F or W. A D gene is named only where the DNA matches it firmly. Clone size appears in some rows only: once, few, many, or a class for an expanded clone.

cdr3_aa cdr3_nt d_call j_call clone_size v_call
CASSPNRGSNYGYTF TGCGCCAGCAGCCCGAACAGGGGTTCTAACTATGGCTACACCTTC TRBD1 TRBJ1-2 - TRBV4-1
CASSHDGGLPYEQYF TGCGCCAGCAGCCATGATGGGGGACTCCCCTACGAGCAGTACTTC - TRBJ2-7 many TRBV4-3
CASSLGAGTLYEQYF TGTGCCAGCAGCTTAGGGGCCGGGACACTATACGAGCAGTACTTC - TRBJ2-7 many TRBV7-2
CASSQDQVGNEQFF TGTGCCAGCAGCCAAGATCAAGTGGGCAATGAGCAGTTCTTC - TRBJ2-1 few TRBV4-2
CASSRSEGPGEQYF TGTGCCAGCAGTCGATCGGAGGGCCCAGGCGAGCAGTACTTC - TRBJ2-7 many TRBV28
CASSVGGGGPYEQYF TGTGCCAGCAGCGTAGGGGGGGGGGGGCCCTACGAGCAGTACTTC - TRBJ2-7 - TRBV12-3/TRBV12-4
CASTTSGSSEQYF TGTGCCAGCACCACTAGCGGGAGTAGCGAGCAGTACTTC TRBD2 TRBJ2-7 - TRBV12-3/TRBV12-4
CASSFNGLSDIREQYF TGTGCCAGCAGTTTTAATGGACTTAGTGATATCAGGGAGCAGTACTTC - TRBJ2-7 many TRBV27
CASSQGQGYGNTIYF TGCGCCAGCAGCCAAGGGCAGGGGTATGGAAACACCATATATTTT - TRBJ1-3 many TRBV4-3
CASSLWGVANQPQHF TGTGCCAGCAGTTTATGGGGGGTCGCGAATCAGCCCCAGCATTTT - TRBJ1-5 few TRBV27
CASSYPSRGDNEQSF TGTGCCAGCAGTTACCCCTCCCGGGGAGATAATGAGCAGTCCTTC - TRBJ2-1 - TRBV6-5
CASSEAGTGSYEQYF TGTGCCAGCAGTGAGGCCGGGACAGGGTCTTACGAGCAGTACTTC TRBD1 TRBJ2-7 many TRBV6-1
CSVEGGNTEAFF TGCAGCGTTGAAGGTGGAAACACTGAAGCTTTCTTT - TRBJ1-1 many TRBV29-1
CASSQGTSGRILGETQYF TGTGCCAGCAGCCAAGGGACTAGCGGGAGGATCTTGGGTGAGACCCAGTACTTC TRBD2 TRBJ2-5 - TRBV4-2
CASSIGARGNQPQHF TGTGCCAGTAGTATTGGGGCGCGGGGCAATCAGCCCCAGCATTTT - TRBJ1-5 many TRBV19
CASSLGLDTYEQYF TGTGCCAGCAGTTTGGGACTAGATACCTACGAGCAGTACTTC TRBD2 TRBJ2-7 - TRBV28
CASSLYSPREQFF TGTGCCAGCAGTCTTTATAGCCCTCGGGAGCAGTTCTTC - TRBJ2-1 - TRBV27
CASSKRGEEDTDTQYF TGTGCCAGCAGCAAGAGAGGCGAAGAAGACACAGATACGCAGTATTTT - TRBJ2-3 many TRBV7-9
CASRQLRGGNTEAFF TGCGCCAGCAGGCAACTGCGGGGGGGAAACACTGAAGCTTTCTTT - TRBJ1-1 - TRBV4-3
CASSFASSQNTGELFF TGTGCCAGCAGCTTTGCAAGTTCTCAGAACACCGGGGAGCTGTTTTTT - TRBJ2-2 - TRBV7-9